These T cell receptor beta chains were read from a single sample in a study of CD8 T cells in ankylosing spondylitis. TCRdb analysed the 5' RACE reads with MiXCR anew, one entry per CDR3 protein. The table has approximately 200,000 distinct CDR3 sequences, about 13% seen once. Source material: blood, either unsorted or a sorted T cell fraction (not recorded which). Source of these receptors: a male donor with ankylosing spondylitis or in good health (not recorded which). The CDR3 runs from the conserved cysteine through the conserved F or W.

>TRBJ2-7|TRBV4-2
CASSQEERGGSYEQYF
>TRBJ2-1|TRBV7-9
CASSLPLRDREQFF
>TRBJ2-1|TRBV20-1
CSTRVAYNEQFF
>TRBJ2-3|TRBV6-5
CASSYSQGADTQYF
>TRBJ2-2|TRBV6-5
CAASRGTGELFF
>TRBJ2-1|TRBV27
CASSFGAPTFNNEQFF
>TRBJ2-7|TRBV7-9
CASSLGVSEQYF
>TRBJ2-7|TRBV30
CAWSRDSYEQYF
>TRBJ2-6|TRBV10-3
CAISESQGYSGANVLTF
>TRBJ2-2|TRBV7-2
CASSSEGPTGELFF
>TRBJ2-5|TRBV20-1
CSAPSVGTQYF
>TRBJ2-7|TRBV19
CASSPLAGAGEQYF
>TRBJ2-7|TRBV10-3
CAISPGVSYEQYF
>TRBJ2-1|TRBV29-1
CSVVDVEQFF
>TRBJ2-3|TRBV27
CASTPLAGGSTDTQYF
>TRBJ2-1|TRBV5-6
CASSFMSSGEQFF
>TRBJ1-1|TRBV27
CASFGADTEAFF
>TRBJ2-2|TRBV12-5
CASGPPPRGRARNTGELFF
>TRBJ2-3|TRBV20-1
CSAINGGAYDPDTQYF
>TRBJ2-1|TRBV4-1
CASSQVSGPTNEQFF
>TRBJ2-1|TRBV27
CASSLFAGGLDEQFF
>TRBJ1-2|TRBV24-1
CATSGPGGGYTF
>TRBJ1-1|TRBV25-1
CASSGNGGAEAFF
>TRBJ2-7|TRBV7-9
CASSEITGLPSYEQYF
>TRBJ1-1|TRBV19
CASSIDLELDTEAFF
>TRBJ2-7|TRBV29-1
CSVEGFIGREQYF
>TRBJ2-2|TRBV5-5
CASSWGDRPFTGELFF
>TRBJ2-1|TRBV27
CASSFGDSVNEQFF
>TRBJ1-2|TRBV4-1
CASSQLVGGNGYTF
>TRBJ2-7|TRBV12-3/TRBV12-4
CASSLTEYEQYF
>TRBJ2-3|TRBV7-9
CASTPTSTDTQYF
>TRBJ1-1|TRBV15
CATDGGMNTEAFF
>TRBJ2-3|TRBV9
CASSAGSGISSTDTQYF
>TRBJ2-7|TRBV12-3/TRBV12-4
CASSSGPWSYEQYF
>TRBJ2-5|TRBV7-9
CASSADGQETQYF
>TRBJ2-3|TRBV10-1
CASSELAGLTDTQYF
>TRBJ1-1|TRBV4-1
CASSQAGGMPEAFF
>TRBJ2-2|TRBV10-3
CAISESRVFTGELFF
>TRBJ2-3|TRBV5-1
CASSFGPGGPQDTQYF
>TRBJ1-1|TRBV29-1
CSVGVSLNTEAFF
>TRBJ1-1|TRBV5-6
CASRPDRTNTEAFF
>TRBJ1-5|TRBV20-1
CSARRTGQPQHF
>TRBJ1-5|TRBV15
CATSRVSNQPQHF
>TRBJ2-1|TRBV10-3
CAISERDTEIYNEQFF
>TRBJ2-7|TRBV20-1
CSVPGRRFYEQYF
>TRBJ2-1|TRBV6-2/TRBV6-3
CASSRGLAGGRAYNEQFF
>TRBJ2-2|TRBV5-1
CASSPWTSPNTGELFF
>TRBJ2-2|TRBV4-1
CASSQGGAGAGELFF
>TRBJ2-1|TRBV30
CAWSALSDGISGRAGSYNEQFF
>TRBJ1-5|TRBV20-1
CSARHQTGSDQPQHF
>TRBJ1-6|TRBV11-2
CASSFYGVDSPLHF
>TRBJ2-7|TRBV19
CASSIAHEQYF
>TRBJ2-1|TRBV12-3/TRBV12-4
CASTIERGGSEQFF
>TRBJ2-1|TRBV20-1
CSAGPDEKYNEQFF
>TRBJ1-2|TRBV6-1
CASSLTGNPTYTF
>TRBJ2-3|TRBV29-1
CSVSTGSDTQYF
>TRBJ2-1|TRBV7-9
CASSLATGSYNEQFF
>TRBJ1-1|TRBV19
CASSIGRANTEAFF
>TRBJ2-1|TRBV15
CATSPSGGDEQFF
>TRBJ2-7|TRBV18
CASSPRSRVASYEQYF